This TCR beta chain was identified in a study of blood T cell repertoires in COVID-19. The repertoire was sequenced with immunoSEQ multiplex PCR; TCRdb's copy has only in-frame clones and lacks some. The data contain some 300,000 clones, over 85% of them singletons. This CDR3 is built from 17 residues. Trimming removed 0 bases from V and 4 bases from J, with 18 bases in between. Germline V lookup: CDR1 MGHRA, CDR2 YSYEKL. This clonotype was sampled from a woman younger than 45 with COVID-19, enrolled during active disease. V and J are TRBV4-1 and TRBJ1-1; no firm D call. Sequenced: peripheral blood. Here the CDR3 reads CASSQDWARGMGTEAFF. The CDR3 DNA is TGCGCCAGCAGCCAAGATTGGGCGCGGGGAATGGGCACTGAAGCTTTCTTT.